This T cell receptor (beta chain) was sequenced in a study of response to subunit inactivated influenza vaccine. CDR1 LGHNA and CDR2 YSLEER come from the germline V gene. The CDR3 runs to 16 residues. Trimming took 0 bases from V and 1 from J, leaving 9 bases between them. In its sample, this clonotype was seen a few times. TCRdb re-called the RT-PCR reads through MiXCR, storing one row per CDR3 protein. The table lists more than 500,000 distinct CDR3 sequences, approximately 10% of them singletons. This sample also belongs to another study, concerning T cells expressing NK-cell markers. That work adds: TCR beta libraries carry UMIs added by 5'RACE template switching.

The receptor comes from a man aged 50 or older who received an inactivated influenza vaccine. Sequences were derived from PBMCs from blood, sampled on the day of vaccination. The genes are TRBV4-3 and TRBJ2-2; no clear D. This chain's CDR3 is CASSQEVGWNTGELFF. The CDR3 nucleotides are TGCGCCAGCAGCCAAGAGGTCGGGTGGAACACCGGGGAGCTGTTTTTT.